This T cell receptor beta chain was documented in a study of cytomegalovirus exposure and HLA in healthy donors. The study, taken as a whole, reports: Some TCR beta chains (about 170 of them) were listed as cytomegalovirus-associated.

The donors formed part of the roughly 120-subject validation cohort, distinct from the roughly 700-subject first cohort. Concerning this clone itself: Its specificity is not known.

The CDR3 is made up of 12 amino acids. The V and J ends lost 0 bases and 10 bases respectively, with 7 bases between them. Germline assignment: CDR1 MGHRA and CDR2 YSYEKL. Profiling relied on immunoSEQ multiplex PCR, and the TCRdb table lists in-frame clones only, not all of them. This sample yields 60,000 or so clones, of which about 90% are seen a single time; 1.3% belongs to the top ten. V usage is TRBV4-1 and J usage is TRBJ2-1; no clear D gene. This sequence was found in a woman under 30 in good health and CMV-seronegative. The sequenced sample consisted of PBMCs. DNA for the CDR3: TGCGCCAGCAGCCAAGATTCAGTAGAGCAGTTCTTC. It codes for CASSQDSVEQFF.